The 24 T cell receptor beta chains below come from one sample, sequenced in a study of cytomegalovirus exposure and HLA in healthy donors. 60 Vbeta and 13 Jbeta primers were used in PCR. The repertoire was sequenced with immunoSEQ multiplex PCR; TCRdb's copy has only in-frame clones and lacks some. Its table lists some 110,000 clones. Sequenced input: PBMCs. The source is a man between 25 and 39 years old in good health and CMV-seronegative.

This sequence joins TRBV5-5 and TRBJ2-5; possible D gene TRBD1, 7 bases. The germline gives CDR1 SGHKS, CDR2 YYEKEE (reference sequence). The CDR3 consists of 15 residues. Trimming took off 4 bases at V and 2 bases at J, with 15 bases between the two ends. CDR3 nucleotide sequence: TGTGCCAGCAGCGCCCAACCAGGGGGGCAAGAGACCCAGTACTTC. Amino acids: CASSAQPGGQETQYF.

The CDR3 sequence: CAWMEVGPGGYTF. CDR3 DNA: TGTGCCTGGATGGAGGTGGGCCCTGGTGGCTACACCTTC. This rearrangement joins TRBV30 to TRBJ1-2, with D hard to call. Trimming left V 4 bases short and J 7 bases short, with 16 bases between. This CDR3 is 13 amino acids long. Germline V gene sequence: CDR1 GTSNPN, CDR2 SVGIG (reference sequence).

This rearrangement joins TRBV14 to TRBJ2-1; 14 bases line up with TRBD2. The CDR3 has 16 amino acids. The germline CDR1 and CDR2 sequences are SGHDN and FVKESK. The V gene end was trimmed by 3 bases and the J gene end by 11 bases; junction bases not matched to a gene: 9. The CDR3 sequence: CASSHGPGLAGEKQFF. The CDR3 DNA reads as TGTGCCAGCAGCCATGGTCCGGGACTAGCGGGAGAAAAGCAGTTCTTC.

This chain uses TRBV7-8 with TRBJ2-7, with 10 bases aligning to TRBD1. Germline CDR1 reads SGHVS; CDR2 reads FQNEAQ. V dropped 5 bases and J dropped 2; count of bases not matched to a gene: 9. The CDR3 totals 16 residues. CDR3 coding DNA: TGTGCCAGCAGCCAGACAGGGGGCGAGTCAACCTACGAGCAGTACTTC. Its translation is CASSQTGGESTYEQYF.

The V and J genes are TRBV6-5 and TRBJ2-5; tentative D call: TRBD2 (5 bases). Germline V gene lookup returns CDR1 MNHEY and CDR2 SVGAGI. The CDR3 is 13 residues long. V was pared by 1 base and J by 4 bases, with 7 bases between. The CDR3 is CASSYFGGETQYF. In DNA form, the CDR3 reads TGTGCCAGCAGTTACTTCGGAGGAGAGACCCAGTACTTC.

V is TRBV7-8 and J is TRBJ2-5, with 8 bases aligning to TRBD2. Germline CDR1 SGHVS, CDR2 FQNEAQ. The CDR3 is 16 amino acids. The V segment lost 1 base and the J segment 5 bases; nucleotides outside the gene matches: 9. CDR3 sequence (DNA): TGTGCCAGCAGCTTAGAGGCGGGAGGCCCGCGGGAGACCCAGTACTTC. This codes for CASSLEAGGPRETQYF.

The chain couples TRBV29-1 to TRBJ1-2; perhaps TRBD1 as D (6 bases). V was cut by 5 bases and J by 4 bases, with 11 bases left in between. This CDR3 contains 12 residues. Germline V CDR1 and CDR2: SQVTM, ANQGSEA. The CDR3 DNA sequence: TGCAGCGTTCGGGACATAAGCTATGGCTACACCTTC. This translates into CSVRDISYGYTF.

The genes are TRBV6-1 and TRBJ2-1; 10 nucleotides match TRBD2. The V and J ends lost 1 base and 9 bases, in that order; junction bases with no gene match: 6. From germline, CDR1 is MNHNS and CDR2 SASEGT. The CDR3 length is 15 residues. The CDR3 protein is CASSEGTSGPGEQFF. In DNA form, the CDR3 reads TGTGCCAGCAGTGAAGGGACTAGCGGTCCGGGTGAGCAGTTCTTC.

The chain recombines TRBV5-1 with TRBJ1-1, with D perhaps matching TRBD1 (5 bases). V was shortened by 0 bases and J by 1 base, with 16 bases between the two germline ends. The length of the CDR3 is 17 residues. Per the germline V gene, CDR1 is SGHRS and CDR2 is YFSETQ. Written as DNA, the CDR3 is TGCGCCAGCAGCTTGGACGGGCCGGGACTCCAGAACACTGAAGCTTTCTTT. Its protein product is CASSLDGPGLQNTEAFF.

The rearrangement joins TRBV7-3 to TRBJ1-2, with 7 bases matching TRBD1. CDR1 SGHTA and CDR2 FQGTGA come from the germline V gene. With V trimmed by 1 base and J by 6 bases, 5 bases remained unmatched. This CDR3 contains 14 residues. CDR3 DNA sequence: TGTGCCAGCAGCTTAAGGAGGGGGCCTAATGGCTACACCTTC. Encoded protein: CASSLRRGPNGYTF.

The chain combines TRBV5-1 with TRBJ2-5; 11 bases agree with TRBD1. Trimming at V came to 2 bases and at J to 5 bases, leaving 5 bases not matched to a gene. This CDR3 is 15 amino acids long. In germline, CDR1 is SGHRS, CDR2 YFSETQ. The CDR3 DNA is TGCGCCAGCAGCTTAGAGGGACAGGGGGGTGAGACCCAGTACTTC. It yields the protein CASSLEGQGGETQYF.

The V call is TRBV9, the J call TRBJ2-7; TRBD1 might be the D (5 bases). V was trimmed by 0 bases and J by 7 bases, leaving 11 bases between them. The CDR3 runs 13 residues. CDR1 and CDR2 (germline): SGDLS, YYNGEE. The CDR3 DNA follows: TGTGCCAGCAGCGTAGTGGACACTCAAGAGCAGTACTTC. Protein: CASSVVDTQEQYF.

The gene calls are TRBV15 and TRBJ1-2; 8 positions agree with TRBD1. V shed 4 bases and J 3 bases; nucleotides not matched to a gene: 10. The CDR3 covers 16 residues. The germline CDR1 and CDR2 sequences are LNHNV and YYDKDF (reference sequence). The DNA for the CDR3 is TGTGCCACCAGCACAGGGGGCAGGAGGGGGGACTATGGCTACACCTTC. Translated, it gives CATSTGGRRGDYGYTF.

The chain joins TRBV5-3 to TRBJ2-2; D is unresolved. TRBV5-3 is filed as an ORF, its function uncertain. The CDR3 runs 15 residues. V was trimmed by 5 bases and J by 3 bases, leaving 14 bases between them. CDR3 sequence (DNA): TGTGCCAGAAGGGCCGCTCATCCCGACACCGGGGAGCTGTTTTTT. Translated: CARRAAHPDTGELFF.

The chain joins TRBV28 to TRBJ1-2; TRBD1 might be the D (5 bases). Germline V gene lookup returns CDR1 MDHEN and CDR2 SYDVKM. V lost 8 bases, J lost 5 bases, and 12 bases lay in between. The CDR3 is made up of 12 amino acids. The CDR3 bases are TGTGCCAGCGGCTTTAAGGGGTATGGCTACACCTTC. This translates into CASGFKGYGYTF.

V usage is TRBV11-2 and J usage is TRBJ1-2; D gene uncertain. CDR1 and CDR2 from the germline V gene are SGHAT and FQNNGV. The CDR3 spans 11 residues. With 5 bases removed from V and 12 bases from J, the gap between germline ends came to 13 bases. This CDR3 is CASSSGPTNTF. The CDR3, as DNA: TGTGCCAGCAGCAGCGGACCGACCAACACCTTC.

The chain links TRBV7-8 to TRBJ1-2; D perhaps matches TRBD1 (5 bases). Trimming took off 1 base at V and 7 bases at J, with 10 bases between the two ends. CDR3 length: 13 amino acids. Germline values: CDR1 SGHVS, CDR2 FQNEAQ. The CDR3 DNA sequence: TGTGCCAGCAGCTTAGGGGGCGGCTCTGGCTACACCTTC. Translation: CASSLGGGSGYTF.

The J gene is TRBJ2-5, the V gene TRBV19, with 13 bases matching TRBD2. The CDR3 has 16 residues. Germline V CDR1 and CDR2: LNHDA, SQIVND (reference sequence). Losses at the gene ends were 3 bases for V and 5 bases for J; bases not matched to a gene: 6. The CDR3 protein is CASSITSGRGEETQYF. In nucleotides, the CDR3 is TGTGCCAGTAGTATCACTAGCGGGAGGGGTGAGGAGACCCAGTACTTC.

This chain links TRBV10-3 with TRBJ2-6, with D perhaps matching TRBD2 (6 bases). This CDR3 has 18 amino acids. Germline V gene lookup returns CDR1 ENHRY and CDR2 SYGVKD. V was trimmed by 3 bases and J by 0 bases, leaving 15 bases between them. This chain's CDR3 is CAISELGGTSSGANVLTF. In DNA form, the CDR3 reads TGTGCCATCAGTGAACTCGGGGGTACCTCCTCTGGGGCCAACGTCCTGACTTTC.

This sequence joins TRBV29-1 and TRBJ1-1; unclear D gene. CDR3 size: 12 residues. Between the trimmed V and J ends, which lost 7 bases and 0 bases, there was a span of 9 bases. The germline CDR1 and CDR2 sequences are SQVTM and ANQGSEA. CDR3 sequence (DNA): TGCAGCGCCGGAGGTATGAACACTGAAGCTTTCTTT. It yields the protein CSAGGMNTEAFF.

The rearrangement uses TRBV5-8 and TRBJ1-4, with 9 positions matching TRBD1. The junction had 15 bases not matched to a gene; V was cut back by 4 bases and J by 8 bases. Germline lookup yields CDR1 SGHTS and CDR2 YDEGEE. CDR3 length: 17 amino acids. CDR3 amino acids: CASSPGQGIVLTEKLFF. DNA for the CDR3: TGTGCCAGCAGCCCCGGACAGGGGATCGTGTTAACGGAAAAACTGTTTTTT. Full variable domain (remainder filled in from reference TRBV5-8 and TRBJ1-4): EAGVTQSPTHLIKTRGQQATLRCSPISGHTSVYWYQQALGLGLQFLLWYDEGEERNRGNFPPRFSGRQFPNYSSELNVNALELEDSALYLCASSPGQGIVLTEKLFFGSGTQLSVL.

The CDR3: CASRGQGNSPLHF. For the CDR3, the DNA is TGTGCCAGCAGGGGACAGGGAAATTCACCCCTCCACTTT. V usage is TRBV6-1 and J usage is TRBJ1-6; 9 nucleotides agree with TRBD1. This CDR3 has 13 residues. Germline assignment: CDR1 MNHNS and CDR2 SASEGT. V dropped 6 bases and J dropped 7; count of bases not matched to a gene: 1.

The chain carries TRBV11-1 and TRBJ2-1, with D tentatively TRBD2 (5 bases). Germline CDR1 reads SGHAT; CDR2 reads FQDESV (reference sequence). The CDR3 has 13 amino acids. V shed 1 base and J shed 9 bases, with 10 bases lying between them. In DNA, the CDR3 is TGTGCCAGCAGCTTAGATTCGGGGAGTGAGCAGTTCTTC. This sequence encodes CASSLDSGSEQFF.

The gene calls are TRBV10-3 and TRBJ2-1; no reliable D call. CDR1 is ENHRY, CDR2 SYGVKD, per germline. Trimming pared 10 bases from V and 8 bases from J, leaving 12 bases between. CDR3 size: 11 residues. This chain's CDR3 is CATILEDEQFF. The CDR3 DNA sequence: TGTGCCACCATTCTTGAGGATGAGCAGTTCTTC.